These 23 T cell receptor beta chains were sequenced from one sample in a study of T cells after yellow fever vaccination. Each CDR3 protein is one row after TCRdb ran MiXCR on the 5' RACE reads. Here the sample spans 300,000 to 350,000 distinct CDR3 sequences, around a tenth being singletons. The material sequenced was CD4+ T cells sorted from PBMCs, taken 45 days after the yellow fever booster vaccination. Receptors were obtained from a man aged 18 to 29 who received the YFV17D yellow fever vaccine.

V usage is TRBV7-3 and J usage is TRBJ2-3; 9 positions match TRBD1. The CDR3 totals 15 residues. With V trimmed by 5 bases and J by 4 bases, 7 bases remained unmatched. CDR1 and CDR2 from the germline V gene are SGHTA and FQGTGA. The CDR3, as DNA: TGTGCCAGCAGCGCCGGGACAGGGCTCGCAGATACGCAGTATTTT. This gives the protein CASSAGTGLADTQYF.

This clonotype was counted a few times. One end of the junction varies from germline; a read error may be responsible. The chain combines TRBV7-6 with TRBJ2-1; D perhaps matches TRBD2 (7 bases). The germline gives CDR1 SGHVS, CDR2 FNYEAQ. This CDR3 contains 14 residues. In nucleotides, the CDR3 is TGTGCCAGCAGCTTAGAGGGGGGGGTTAGCCCGAATATCTTC. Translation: CASSLEGGVSPNIF.

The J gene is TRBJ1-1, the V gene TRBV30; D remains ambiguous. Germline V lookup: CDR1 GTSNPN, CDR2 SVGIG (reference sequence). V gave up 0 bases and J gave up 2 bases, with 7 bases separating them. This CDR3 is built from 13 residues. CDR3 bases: TGTGCCTGGAGTGTACAGAGTAACACTGAAGCTTTCTTT. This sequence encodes CAWSVQSNTEAFF.

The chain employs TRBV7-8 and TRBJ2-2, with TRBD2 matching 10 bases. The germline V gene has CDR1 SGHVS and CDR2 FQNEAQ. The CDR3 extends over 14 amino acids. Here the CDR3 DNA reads TGTGCGAGCCGGCTAGCGGGGGCTTTCGGGGAGCTGTTTTTT. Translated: CASRLAGAFGELFF.

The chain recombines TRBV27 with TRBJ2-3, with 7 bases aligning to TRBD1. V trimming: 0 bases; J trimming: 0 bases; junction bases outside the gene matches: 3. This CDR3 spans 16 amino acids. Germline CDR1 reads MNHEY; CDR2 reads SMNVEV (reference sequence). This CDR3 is CASSLSGTASTDTQYF. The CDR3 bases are TGTGCCAGCAGTTTATCGGGGACAGCTAGCACAGATACGCAGTATTTT.

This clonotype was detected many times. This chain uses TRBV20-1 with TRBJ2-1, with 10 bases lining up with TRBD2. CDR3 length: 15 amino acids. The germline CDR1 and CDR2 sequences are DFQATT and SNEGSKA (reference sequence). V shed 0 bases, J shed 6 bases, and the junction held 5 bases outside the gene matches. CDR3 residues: CSARDQSGGANEQFF. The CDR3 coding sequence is TGCAGTGCTAGAGATCAGAGCGGGGGGGCCAATGAGCAGTTCTTC.

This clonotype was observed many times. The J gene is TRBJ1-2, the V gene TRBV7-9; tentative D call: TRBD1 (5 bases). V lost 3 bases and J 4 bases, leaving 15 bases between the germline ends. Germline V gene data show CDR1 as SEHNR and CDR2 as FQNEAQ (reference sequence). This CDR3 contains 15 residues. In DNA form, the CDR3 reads TGTGCCAGCAGCTTTACTATAGACAGCCTCTATGGCTACACCTTC. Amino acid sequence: CASSFTIDSLYGYTF.

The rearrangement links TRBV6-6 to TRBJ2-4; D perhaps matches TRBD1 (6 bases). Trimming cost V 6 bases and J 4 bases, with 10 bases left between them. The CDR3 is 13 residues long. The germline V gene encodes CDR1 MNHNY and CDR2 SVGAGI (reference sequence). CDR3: CASRLDRKNIQYF. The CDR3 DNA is TGTGCCAGCAGACTGGACAGAAAAAACATTCAGTACTTC.

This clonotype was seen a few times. The CDR3 loop is CASSPPNRGLGEQYV. CDR3 DNA sequence: TGTGCCAGCAGTCCCCCCAACAGGGGTCTAGGGGAGCAGTACGTC. The chain carries TRBV28 and TRBJ2-7, with 7 bases matching TRBD1. Germline V gives CDR1 MDHEN, CDR2 SYDVKM. The CDR3 runs to 15 residues. Losses at the gene ends were 5 bases for V and 7 bases for J; bases not matched to a gene: 14.

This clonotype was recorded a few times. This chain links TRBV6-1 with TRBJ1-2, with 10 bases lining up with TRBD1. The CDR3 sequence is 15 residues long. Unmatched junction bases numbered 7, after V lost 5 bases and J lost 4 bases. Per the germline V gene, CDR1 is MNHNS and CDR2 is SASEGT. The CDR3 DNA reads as TGTGCCAGCAGTCTACGGACAGGGGGAAGCTATGGCTACACCTTC. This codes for CASSLRTGGSYGYTF.

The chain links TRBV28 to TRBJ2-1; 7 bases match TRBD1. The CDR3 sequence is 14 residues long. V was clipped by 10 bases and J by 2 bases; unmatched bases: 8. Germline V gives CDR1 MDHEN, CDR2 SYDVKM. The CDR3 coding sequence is TGTGCCACCACGTCCGGACAGGCCTACAATGAGCAGTTCTTC. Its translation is CATTSGQAYNEQFF.

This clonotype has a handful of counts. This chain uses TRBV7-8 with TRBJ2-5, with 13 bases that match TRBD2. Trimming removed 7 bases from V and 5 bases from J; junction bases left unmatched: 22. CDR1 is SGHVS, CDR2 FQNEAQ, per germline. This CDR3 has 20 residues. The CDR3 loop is CASTTSPGTSGVPGRETQYF. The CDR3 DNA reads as TGTGCCAGCACAACCAGCCCGGGGACTAGCGGGGTCCCGGGACGGGAGACCCAGTACTTC.

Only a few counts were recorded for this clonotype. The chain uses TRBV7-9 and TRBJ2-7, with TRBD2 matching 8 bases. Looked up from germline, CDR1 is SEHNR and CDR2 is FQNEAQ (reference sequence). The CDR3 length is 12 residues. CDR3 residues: CASSYSGGDRDV. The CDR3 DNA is TGTGCCAGCAGCTACTCCGGGGGGGATAGGGACGTC.

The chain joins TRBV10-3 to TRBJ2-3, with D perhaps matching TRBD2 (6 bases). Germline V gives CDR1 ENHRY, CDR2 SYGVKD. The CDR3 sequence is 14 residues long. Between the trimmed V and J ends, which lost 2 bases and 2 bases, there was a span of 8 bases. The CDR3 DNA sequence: TGTGCCATCAGTGAGAGCGGGCACACAGATACGCAGTATTTT. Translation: CAISESGHTDTQYF.

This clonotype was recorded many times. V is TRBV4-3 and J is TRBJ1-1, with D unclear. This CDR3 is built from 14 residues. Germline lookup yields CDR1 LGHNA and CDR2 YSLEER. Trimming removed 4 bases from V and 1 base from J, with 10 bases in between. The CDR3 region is CASSRHTSNTEAFF. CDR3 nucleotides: TGCGCCAGCAGCCGCCATACTTCGAACACTGAAGCTTTCTTT.

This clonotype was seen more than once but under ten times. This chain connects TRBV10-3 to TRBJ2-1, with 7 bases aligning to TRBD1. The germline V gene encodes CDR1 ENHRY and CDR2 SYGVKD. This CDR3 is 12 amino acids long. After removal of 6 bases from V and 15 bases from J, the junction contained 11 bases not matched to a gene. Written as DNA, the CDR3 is TGTGCCATCAGGGGCGAGGGGGCTCTGTGGTTCTTC. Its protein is CAIRGEGALWFF.

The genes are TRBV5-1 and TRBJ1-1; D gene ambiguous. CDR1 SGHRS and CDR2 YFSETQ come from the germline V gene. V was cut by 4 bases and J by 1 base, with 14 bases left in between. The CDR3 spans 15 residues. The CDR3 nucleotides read TGCGCCAGCAGCCCCGCGGTCACCCCGAACACTGAAGCTTTCTTT. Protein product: CASSPAVTPNTEAFF.

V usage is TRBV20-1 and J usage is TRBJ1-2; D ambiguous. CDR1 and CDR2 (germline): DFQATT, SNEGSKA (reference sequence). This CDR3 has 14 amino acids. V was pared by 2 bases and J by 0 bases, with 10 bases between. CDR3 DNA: TGCAGTGCTAGAAGGTCAGCTACTAACTATGGCTACACCTTC. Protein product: CSARRSATNYGYTF.

The CDR3 loop is CASSLGWGSPGTDTQYF. CDR3 DNA sequence: TGCGCCAGCAGCTTGGGGTGGGGTAGCCCTGGCACAGATACGCAGTATTTT. The chain recombines TRBV5-1 with TRBJ2-3; D gene uncertain. The V and J ends lost 0 bases and 1 base respectively, with 15 bases between them. Per germline, CDR1 SGHRS and CDR2 YFSETQ. This CDR3 has 17 residues.

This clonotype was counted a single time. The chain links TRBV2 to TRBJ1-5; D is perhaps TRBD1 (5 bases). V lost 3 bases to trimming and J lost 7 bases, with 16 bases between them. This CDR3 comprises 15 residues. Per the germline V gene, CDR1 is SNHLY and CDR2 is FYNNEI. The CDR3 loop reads CASSDAGTGGQPQHF. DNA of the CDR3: TGTGCCAGCAGTGATGCCGGGACGGGCGGACAGCCCCAGCATTTT. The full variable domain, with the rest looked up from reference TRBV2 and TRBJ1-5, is EPEVTQTPSHQVTQMGQEVILRCVPISNHLYFYWYRQILGQKVEFLVSFYNNEISEKSEIFDDQFSVERPDGSNFTLKIRSTKLEDSAMYFCASSDAGTGGQPQHFGDGTRLSIL.

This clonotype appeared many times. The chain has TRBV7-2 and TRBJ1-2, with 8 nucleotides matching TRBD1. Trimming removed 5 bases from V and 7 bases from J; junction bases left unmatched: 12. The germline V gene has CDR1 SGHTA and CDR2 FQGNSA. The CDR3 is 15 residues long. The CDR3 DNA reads TGTGCCAGCAGCCTACAGTTCGGGCAGGGGGCTGGCTACACCTTC. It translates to CASSLQFGQGAGYTF.

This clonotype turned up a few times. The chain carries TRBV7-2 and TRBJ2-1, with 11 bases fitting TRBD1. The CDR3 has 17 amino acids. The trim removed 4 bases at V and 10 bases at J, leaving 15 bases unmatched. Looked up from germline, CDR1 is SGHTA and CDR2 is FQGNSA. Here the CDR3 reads CASSSRTGGYWGREQFF. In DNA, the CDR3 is TGTGCCAGCAGCTCCCGGACAGGGGGCTATTGGGGACGGGAGCAGTTCTTC.

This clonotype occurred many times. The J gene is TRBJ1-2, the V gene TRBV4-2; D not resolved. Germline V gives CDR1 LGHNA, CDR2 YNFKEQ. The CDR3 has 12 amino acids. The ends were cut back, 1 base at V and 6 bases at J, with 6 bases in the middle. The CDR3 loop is CASSQVGDGYTF. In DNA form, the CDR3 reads TGTGCCAGCAGCCAAGTCGGGGATGGCTACACCTTC.